This T cell receptor (beta chain) appears in the sequencing data of a study of blood T cell repertoires in COVID-19. Across the whole study: COVID-19 samples collected from the United States, Italy and Spain covered acute and convalescent phases. PBMCs, B-cell-depleted T cells, or T cells were the source of the cDNA or gDNA that made up the material.

CDR1 and CDR2 (germline): LNHDA, SQIVND (reference sequence). V dropped 5 bases and J dropped 4; count of bases not matched to a gene: 5. The CDR3 extends over 14 amino acids. Under the authors' procedure: Reference gene primer amplification in the assay estimated nucleated cell counts. Some clones are missing from TCRdb's copy, which holds only in-frame ones; the method was immunoSEQ multiplex PCR. The DNA gave D and trimming, while V, J and clone size come from that table. The table shows roughly 24,000 clones, with roughly three quarters occurring only once. Sequencing used peripheral blood. This TCR derives from a man older than 75 with active or convalescent COVID-19. The chain carries TRBV19 and TRBJ1-5; 7 positions agree with TRBD1. In nucleotides, the CDR3 is TGTGCCAGTAGTCCCGACAGGGATAATCAGCCCCAGCATTTT. Translation: CASSPDRDNQPQHF.